The table lists the clone carrying this T cell receptor beta chain with a few counts. The antigen is unknown. V was clipped by 1 base and J by 2 bases; unmatched bases: 3. CDR1 and CDR2 (germline): LGHNT, FRNRAP. The CDR3 length is 17 residues. These data are taken from a study of cytomegalovirus exposure and HLA in healthy donors. This table comes from immunoSEQ multiplex PCR, and its TCRdb copy is limited to in-frame clones, with some not included. The sample includes about 240,000 clones, around 85% seen only once; the top ten take roughly 1.2%. Overall study results and limits: TCR sequences were mostly rare, though some public TCRs occurred in many donors. Reports showed the classifier diagnosing cytomegalovirus status with high specificity and sensitivity. Later, an analysis found that TCR clusters from the first cohort tended to co-occur in the 120 validation repertoires.

The J gene is TRBJ2-3, the V gene TRBV12-5, with 13 positions matching TRBD2. The sequence was obtained from a woman in her 30s in good health and CMV-seropositive. Specimen: PBMCs. The CDR3 spells CASGLGGTSGTTDTQYF. In DNA form, the CDR3 reads TGTGCTAGTGGTTTGGGTGGGACTAGCGGGACCACAGATACGCAGTATTTT.